A few counts support the clone carrying this TCR beta chain. What it binds is unknown. The germline V gene encodes CDR1 MNHEY and CDR2 SVGAGI. The CDR3 is 10 residues long. Trimming removed 2 bases at V and 6 bases at J, with 2 bases between. This specimen belongs to a study of T cells after yellow fever vaccination. General study results and limits: The study noted that FACS-sorted repertoires could contain abundant clonotypes contaminating from the bulk population.

TCRdb fed the 5' RACE reads into MiXCR, producing one record per CDR3 protein. The profile shows hundreds of thousands of distinct CDR3 sequences, about a fifth of them singletons. The rearrangement uses TRBV6-5 and TRBJ2-7; D gene unclear. This specimen was PBMCs, taken less than 25 days after the first yellow fever vaccination. This sequence originates from a man aged 18 to 29 who received the YFV17D yellow fever vaccine. The CDR3 nucleotides are TGTGCCAGCAGTTACCCCGAGCAGTACTTC. Protein: CASSYPEQYF.